This T cell receptor beta chain was sequenced during a study of blood T cell repertoires in COVID-19. Looking at the study overall: Samples representing acute and convalescent COVID-19 were sourced from the United States, Italy and Spain.

Method: immunoSEQ multiplex PCR; TCRdb's copy keeps in-frame clones and lacks some. Here the sample spans over 50,000 clones, more than 85% being singletons. CDR3 length equals 14 residues. With 4 bases clipped from V and 2 bases from J, the junction kept 4 bases outside the gene matches. Germline assignment: CDR1 LGHDT and CDR2 YNNKEL (reference sequence). The sequence derives from a man over 45 with active COVID-19. Sequencing input: peripheral blood. V and J are TRBV3-1 (or the pseudogene TRBV3-2) and TRBJ2-7; 8 nucleotides line up with TRBD1. CDR3 DNA: TGTGCCAGCAGCCGACCGGGACAGGCCTACGAGCAGTACTTC. Its protein is CASSRPGQAYEQYF.